Detailed here is one TCR beta chain. Its antigen is currently unknown. The data are from a study of cytomegalovirus exposure and HLA in healthy donors. Findings and limits, study-wide: Cytomegalovirus-associated status was assigned to fewer than 200 TCR beta chains. In vitro experiments confirmed that three CMV-associated chains were specific for CMV antigens.

Assay: immunoSEQ multiplex PCR; the TCRdb copy retains only in-frame clones and omits some. The table lists around 120,000 clones, 88% of them singletons. Trimming took 3 bases from V and 0 from J, leaving 3 bases between them. The CDR3 loop spans 12 amino acids. Germline CDR1 reads MGHDK; CDR2 reads SYGVNS. The V and J genes are TRBV25-1 and TRBJ2-7; D remains unclear. The clonotype originates from a man aged 18 to 35 in good health and CMV-seropositive. Sequencing was performed on PBMCs. The CDR3 is CASSDHSYEQYF. The CDR3 DNA is TGTGCCAGCAGTGACCACTCCTACGAGCAGTACTTC.